This record concerns one T cell receptor (beta chain) sequence. The data were obtained in a study of blood T cell repertoires in COVID-19. CDR1 and CDR2 (germline): LNHNV, YYDKDF (reference sequence). The CDR3 has 16 amino acids. V was pared by 1 base and J by 5 bases, with 15 bases between. Using immunoSEQ multiplex PCR, the repertoire was profiled, and TCRdb retains in-frame clones only, with some absent. This sample has roughly 130,000 clones, with 70% to 85% found just once. The chain combines TRBV15 with TRBJ1-5; TRBD1 might be the D (6 bases). This sequence originates from a woman aged 45-59 years with acute or convalescent COVID-19. What was sequenced was peripheral blood. CDR3 nucleotide sequence: TGTGCCACCAGCAGAGTGCAGGGGAGATTGTATCAGCCCCAGCATTTT. The encoded protein is CATSRVQGRLYQPQHF.